These T cell receptor beta chains were read from a single sample in a study of vaccination effects on CD4 cells after COVID-19. The assay was immunoSEQ multiplex PCR, and TCRdb's table has in-frame clones only and misses some. The sample comprises around 79,000 clones, around 76% of which are singletons, and over 9.5% rests with the top ten. These TCRs are of unknown antigen specificity. The sample consisted of CD4+ T cells from PBMCs cultured with SARS-CoV-2 spike peptides, taken before COVID-19 vaccination. The receptors stem from a human donor who received a COVID-19 vaccine. The CDR3 runs from the conserved cysteine through the conserved F or W. D genes are given only for firm matches. Clone size is not always given. Where it is, it says once, few, many or a class for expanded clones.

TRBV2	-	TRBD1	TRBJ2-4	CASRGQGVAKNIQYF	TGTGCCAGCAGGGGACAGGGGGTAGCCAAAAACATTCAGTACTTC
TRBV2	-	-	TRBJ2-2	CASQWATGELFF	TGTGCCAGCCAGTGGGCTACCGGGGAGCTGTTTTTT
TRBV4-1	-	TRBD1	TRBJ2-5	CASSQASGQGLGETQYF	TGCGCCAGCAGCCAGGCCTCGGGACAGGGGTTGGGGGAGACCCAGTACTTC
TRBV6-5	once	-	TRBJ2-2	CASSYFGKHTGELFF	TGTGCCAGCAGTTACTTCGGGAAGCACACCGGGGAGCTGTTTTTT
TRBV19	few	-	TRBJ1-5	CASTGNSNQPQHF	TGTGCCAGTACGGGCAATAGCAATCAGCCCCAGCATTTT
TRBV20-1	-	-	TRBJ1-1	CSATEAFF	TGCAGTGCCACAGAAGCTTTCTTT
TRBV5-1	-	TRBD1	TRBJ1-6	CASSLMRGQGNSPLHF	TGCGCCAGCAGCTTGATGCGTGGACAGGGTAATTCACCCCTCCACTTT
TRBV28	-	TRBD1	TRBJ2-3	CASSPQGSADTQYF	TGTGCCAGCAGTCCACAGGGGTCAGCAGATACGCAGTATTTT
TRBV27	-	TRBD1	TRBJ1-1	CASNRDRNTEAFF	TGTGCCAGTAACCGGGACAGGAACACTGAAGCTTTCTTT
TRBV7-2	-	TRBD1	TRBJ2-1	CASSMQGAQTDEQFF	TGTGCCAGCAGTATGCAGGGGGCTCAAACAGATGAGCAGTTCTTC
TRBV18	-	-	TRBJ1-4	CASSPPDAGKGEKLFF	TGTGCCAGCTCACCACCGGACGCGGGAAAGGGGGAAAAACTGTTTTTT
TRBV10-1	-	-	TRBJ1-5	CANSCPQHF	TGCGCCAACTCCTGCCCCCAGCATTTT
TRBV6-5	-	TRBD1	TRBJ1-1	CASSYGGTGFNTEAFF	TGTGCCAGCAGTTACGGTGGGACAGGGTTCAACACTGAAGCTTTCTTT
TRBV5-6	-	TRBD2	TRBJ2-1	CASSFGAGGRDEQFF	TGTGCCAGCAGCTTCGGAGCGGGGGGGCGGGATGAGCAGTTCTTC
TRBV18	few	-	TRBJ2-1	CASSPTSPEYNEQFF	TGTGCCAGCTCACCCACCTCCCCGGAGTACAATGAGCAGTTCTTC
TRBV29-1	-	-	TRBJ1-2	CSVVSGSSYGYTF	TGCAGCGTTGTGTCAGGATCTAGCTATGGCTACACCTTC
TRBV19	-	-	TRBJ1-3	CASREEAVDTIYF	TGTGCCAGTAGGGAAGAGGCAGTGGACACCATATATTTT
TRBV3-1/TRBV3-2	-	-	TRBJ2-1	CASSQDLGTVYNEQFF	TGTGCCAGCAGCCAAGATTTAGGGACCGTATACAATGAGCAGTTCTTC
TRBV6-2/TRBV6-3	-	-	TRBJ2-5	CASSSLATQETQYF	TGTGCCAGCAGTTCTCTAGCGACCCAAGAGACCCAGTACTTC
TRBV19	-	TRBD1	TRBJ2-2	CASSPGTGRSAGELFF	TGTGCCAGTAGTCCGGGGACAGGGAGAAGCGCCGGGGAGCTGTTTTTT
TRBV7-9	-	TRBD2	TRBJ2-1	CASSPQRGYNEQFF	TGTGCCAGCAGTCCTCAGCGGGGCTACAATGAGCAGTTCTTC
TRBV21-1	-	-	TRBJ1-4	CASSKKTPPKKGMMDEKLFF	TGTGCCAGCAGCAAGAAGACCCCACCAAAAAAGGGGATGATGGATGAAAAACTGTTTTTT
TRBV28	-	TRBD1	TRBJ2-5	CASSSTGIETQYF	TGTGCCAGCAGTTCGACAGGGATAGAGACCCAGTACTTC
TRBV24-1	-	TRBD1	TRBJ2-1	CATSDFGTGLNEQFF	TGTGCCACCAGTGATTTTGGGACAGGGCTCAATGAGCAGTTCTTC
TRBV4-2	-	TRBD2	TRBJ2-4	CASSQFSGGALNIQYF	TGTGCCAGCAGCCAGTTCAGCGGGGGGGCCTTGAACATTCAGTACTTC
TRBV6-5	-	-	TRBJ1-4	CASKGANEKLFF	TGTGCCAGCAAGGGGGCTAATGAAAAACTGTTTTTT
TRBV7-2	-	TRBD1	TRBJ2-1	CASSPRQGGYNEQFF	TGTGCCAGCAGCCCCCGACAGGGCGGCTACAATGAGCAGTTCTTC
TRBV4-1	-	TRBD1	TRBJ1-4	CASSQGGGTGNEKLFF	TGCGCCAGCAGCCAGGGGGGCGGGACAGGTAATGAAAAACTGTTTTTT
TRBV19	-	TRBD2	TRBJ2-3	CASSMTSGGSTDTQYF	TGTGCCAGTAGTATGACTAGCGGGGGGTCTACAGATACGCAGTATTTT